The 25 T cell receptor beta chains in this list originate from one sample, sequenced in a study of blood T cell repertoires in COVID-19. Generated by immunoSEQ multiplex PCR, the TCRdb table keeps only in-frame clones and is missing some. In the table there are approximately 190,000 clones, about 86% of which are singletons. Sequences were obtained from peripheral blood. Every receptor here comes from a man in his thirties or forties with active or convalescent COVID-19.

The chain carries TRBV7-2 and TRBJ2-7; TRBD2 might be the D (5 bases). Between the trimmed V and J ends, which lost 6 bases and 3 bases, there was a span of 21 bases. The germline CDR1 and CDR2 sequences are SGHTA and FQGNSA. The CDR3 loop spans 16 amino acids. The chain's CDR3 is CASSPTGWSGSYEQYF. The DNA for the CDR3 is TGTGCCAGCAGTCCCACCGGCTGGAGCGGCAGCTACGAGCAGTACTTC.

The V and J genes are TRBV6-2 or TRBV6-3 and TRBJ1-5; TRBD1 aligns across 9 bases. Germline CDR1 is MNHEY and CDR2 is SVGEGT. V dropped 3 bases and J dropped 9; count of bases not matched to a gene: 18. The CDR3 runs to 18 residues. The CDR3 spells CASSYISGTGLPQGPQHF. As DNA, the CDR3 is TGTGCCAGCAGTTATATTTCCGGGACAGGGCTCCCACAGGGGCCCCAGCATTTT.

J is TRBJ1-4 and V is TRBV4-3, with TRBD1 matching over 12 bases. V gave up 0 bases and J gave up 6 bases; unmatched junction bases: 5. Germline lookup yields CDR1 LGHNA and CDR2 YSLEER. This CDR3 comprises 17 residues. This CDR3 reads CASSQDSGTGGYEKLFF. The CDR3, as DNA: TGCGCCAGCAGCCAAGATTCAGGGACAGGGGGCTATGAAAAACTGTTTTTT.

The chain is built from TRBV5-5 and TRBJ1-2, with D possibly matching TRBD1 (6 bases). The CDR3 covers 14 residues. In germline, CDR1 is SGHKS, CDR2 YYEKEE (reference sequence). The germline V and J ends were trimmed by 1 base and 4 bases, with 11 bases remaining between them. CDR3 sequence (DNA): TGTGCCAGCAGCTTGTTAGGGGGTGCCTATGGCTACACCTTC. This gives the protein CASSLLGGAYGYTF.

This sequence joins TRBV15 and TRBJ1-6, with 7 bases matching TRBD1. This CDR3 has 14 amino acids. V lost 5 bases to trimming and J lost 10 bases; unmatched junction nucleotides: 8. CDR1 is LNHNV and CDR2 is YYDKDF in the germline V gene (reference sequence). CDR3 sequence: CATSGRQGTSPLHF. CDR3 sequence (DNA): TGTGCCACCAGCGGCAGACAGGGTACCTCACCCCTCCACTTT. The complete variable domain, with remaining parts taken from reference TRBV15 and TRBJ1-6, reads DAMVIQNPRYQVTQFGKPVTLSCSQTLNHNVMYWYQQKSSQAPKLLFHYYDKDFNNEADTPDNFQSRRPNTSFCFLDIRSPGLGDTAMYLCATSGRQGTSPLHFGNGTRLTVT.

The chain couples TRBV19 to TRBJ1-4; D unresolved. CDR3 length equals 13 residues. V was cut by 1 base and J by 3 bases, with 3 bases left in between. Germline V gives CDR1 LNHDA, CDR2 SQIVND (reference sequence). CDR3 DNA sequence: TGTGCCAGTAGTATAGCAGCTAATGAAAAACTGTTTTTT. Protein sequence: CASSIAANEKLFF. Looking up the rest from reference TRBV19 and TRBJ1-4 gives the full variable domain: DGGITQSPKYLFRKEGQNVTLSCEQNLNHDAMYWYRQDPGQGLRLIYYSQIVNDFQKGDIAEGYSVSREKKESFPLTVTSAQKNPTAFYLCASSIAANEKLFFGSGTQLSVL.

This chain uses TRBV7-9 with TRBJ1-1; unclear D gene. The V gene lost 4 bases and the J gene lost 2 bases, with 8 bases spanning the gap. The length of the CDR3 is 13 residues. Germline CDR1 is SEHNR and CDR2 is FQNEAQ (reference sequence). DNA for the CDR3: TGTGCCAGCAGCTCAACGGGAAACACTGAAGCTTTCTTT. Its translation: CASSSTGNTEAFF.

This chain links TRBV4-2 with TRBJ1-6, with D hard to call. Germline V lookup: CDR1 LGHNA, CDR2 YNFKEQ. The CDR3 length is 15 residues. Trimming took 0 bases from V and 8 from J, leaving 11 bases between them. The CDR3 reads CASSQDPREDSPLHF. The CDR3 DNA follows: TGTGCCAGCAGCCAAGATCCGCGGGAGGATTCACCCCTCCACTTT.

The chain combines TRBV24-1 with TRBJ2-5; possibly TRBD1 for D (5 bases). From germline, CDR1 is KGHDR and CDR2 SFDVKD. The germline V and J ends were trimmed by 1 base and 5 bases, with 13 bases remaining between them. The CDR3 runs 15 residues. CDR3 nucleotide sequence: TGTGCCACCAGTGATTTATCCGAATCAGGGGAGACCCAGTACTTC. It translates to CATSDLSESGETQYF.

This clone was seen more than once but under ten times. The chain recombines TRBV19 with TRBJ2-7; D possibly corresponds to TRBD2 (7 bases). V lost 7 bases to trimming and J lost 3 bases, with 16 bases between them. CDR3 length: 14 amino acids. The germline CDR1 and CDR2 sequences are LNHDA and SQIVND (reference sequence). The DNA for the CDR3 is TGTGCCAGTACCATAGGGGGGGGGAACTACGAGCAGTACTTC. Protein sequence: CASTIGGGNYEQYF.

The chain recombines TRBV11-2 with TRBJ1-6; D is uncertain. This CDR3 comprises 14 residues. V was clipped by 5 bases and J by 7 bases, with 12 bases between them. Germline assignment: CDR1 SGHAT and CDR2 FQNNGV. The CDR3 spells CASSLRTGNSPLHF. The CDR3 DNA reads TGTGCCAGCAGCCTTCGGACGGGGAATTCACCCCTCCACTTT. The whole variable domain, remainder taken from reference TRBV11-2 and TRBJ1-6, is EAGVAQSPRYKIIEKRQSVAFWCNPISGHATLYWYQQILGQGPKLLIQFQNNGVVDDSQLPKDRFSAERLKGVDSTLKIQPAKLEDSAVYLCASSLRTGNSPLHFGNGTRLTVT.

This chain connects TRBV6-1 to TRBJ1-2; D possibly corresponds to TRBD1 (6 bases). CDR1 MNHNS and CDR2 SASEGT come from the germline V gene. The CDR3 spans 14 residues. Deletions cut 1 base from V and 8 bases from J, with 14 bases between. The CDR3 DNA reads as TGTGCCAGCAGTGAAGGCAGGGGTATCAGGGGCTACACCTTC. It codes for CASSEGRGIRGYTF.

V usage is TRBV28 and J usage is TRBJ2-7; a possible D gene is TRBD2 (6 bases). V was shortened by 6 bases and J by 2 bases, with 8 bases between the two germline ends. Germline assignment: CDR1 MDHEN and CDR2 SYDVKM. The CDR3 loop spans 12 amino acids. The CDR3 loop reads CASSPGAYEQYV. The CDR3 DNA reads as TGTGCCAGCAGCCCGGGAGCCTACGAGCAGTACGTC.

Written as DNA, the CDR3 is TGTGCCACCAGCAGAGATTTGACAGCGTATGGCTACACCTTC. Amino acids: CATSRDLTAYGYTF. V is TRBV15 and J is TRBJ1-2; perhaps TRBD1 as D (5 bases). Trimming removed 0 bases at V and 5 bases at J, with 10 bases between. Germline assignment: CDR1 LNHNV and CDR2 YYDKDF (reference sequence). CDR3 length: 14 residues.

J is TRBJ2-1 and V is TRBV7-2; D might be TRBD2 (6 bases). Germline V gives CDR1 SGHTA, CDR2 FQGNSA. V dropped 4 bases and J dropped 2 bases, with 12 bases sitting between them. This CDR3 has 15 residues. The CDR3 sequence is CASSSPGLPYNEQFF. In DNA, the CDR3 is TGTGCCAGCAGCTCGCCGGGACTCCCCTACAATGAGCAGTTCTTC.

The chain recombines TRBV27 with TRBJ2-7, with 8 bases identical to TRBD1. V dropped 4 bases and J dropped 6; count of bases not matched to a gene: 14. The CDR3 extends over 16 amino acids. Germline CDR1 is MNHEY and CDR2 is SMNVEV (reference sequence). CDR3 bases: TGTGCCAGCAGTTATCAGTCGGGACAGGCCTATGGCGAGCAGTACTTC. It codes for CASSYQSGQAYGEQYF.

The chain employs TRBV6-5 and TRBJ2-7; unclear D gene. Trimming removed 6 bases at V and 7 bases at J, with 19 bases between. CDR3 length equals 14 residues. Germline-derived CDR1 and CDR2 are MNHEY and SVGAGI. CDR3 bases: TGTGCCAGCAGGTCTGAGACTCCGGCTCGAGAGCAGTACTTC. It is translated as CASRSETPAREQYF.

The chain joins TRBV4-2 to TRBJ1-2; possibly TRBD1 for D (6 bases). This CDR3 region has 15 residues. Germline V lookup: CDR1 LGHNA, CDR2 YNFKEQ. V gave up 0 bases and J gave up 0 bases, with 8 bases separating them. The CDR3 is CASSQDRGPNYGYTF. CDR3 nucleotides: TGTGCCAGCAGCCAAGACAGGGGCCCTAACTATGGCTACACCTTC.

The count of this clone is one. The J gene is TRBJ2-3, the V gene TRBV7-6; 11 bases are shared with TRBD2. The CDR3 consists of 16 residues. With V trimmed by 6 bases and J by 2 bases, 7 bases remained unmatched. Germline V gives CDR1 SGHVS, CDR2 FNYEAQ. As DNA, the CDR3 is TGTGCCAGCAGTTTCATAGCGGGAGGGTTCACAGATACGCAGTATTTT. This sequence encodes CASSFIAGGFTDTQYF. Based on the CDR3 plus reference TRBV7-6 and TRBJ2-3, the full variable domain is GAGVSQSPRYKVTKRGQDVALRCDPISGHVSLYWYRQALGQGPEFLTYFNYEAQQDKSGLPNDRFSAERPEGSISTLTIQRTEQRDSAMYRCASSFIAGGFTDTQYFGPGTRLTVL.

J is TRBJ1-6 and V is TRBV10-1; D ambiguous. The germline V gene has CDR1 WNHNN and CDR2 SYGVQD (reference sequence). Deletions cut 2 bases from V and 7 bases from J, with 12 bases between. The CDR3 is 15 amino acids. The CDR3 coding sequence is TGCGCCAGCAGTGAGGCCCGAGGGCTAAATTCACCCCTCCACTTT. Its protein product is CASSEARGLNSPLHF.

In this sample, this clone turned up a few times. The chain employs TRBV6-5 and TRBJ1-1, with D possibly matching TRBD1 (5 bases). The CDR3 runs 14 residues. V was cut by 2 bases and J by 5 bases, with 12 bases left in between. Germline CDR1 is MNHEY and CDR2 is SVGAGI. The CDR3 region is CASSYARAGTEAFF. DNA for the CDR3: TGTGCCAGCAGTTACGCTCGGGCAGGGACTGAAGCTTTCTTT.

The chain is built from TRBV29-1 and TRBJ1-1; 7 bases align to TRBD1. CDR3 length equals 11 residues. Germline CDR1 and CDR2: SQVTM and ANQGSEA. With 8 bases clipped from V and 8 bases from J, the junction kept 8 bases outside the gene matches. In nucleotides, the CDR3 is TGCAGCCCCCAGGGGGTAGACGAAGCTTTCTTT. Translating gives CSPQGVDEAFF.

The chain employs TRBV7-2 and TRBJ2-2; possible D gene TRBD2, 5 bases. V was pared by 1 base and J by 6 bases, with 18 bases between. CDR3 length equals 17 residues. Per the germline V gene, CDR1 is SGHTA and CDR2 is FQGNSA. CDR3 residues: CASSLVGGSQTPGELFF. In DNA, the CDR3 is TGTGCCAGCAGCTTAGTCGGTGGGAGCCAGACACCCGGGGAGCTGTTTTTT.

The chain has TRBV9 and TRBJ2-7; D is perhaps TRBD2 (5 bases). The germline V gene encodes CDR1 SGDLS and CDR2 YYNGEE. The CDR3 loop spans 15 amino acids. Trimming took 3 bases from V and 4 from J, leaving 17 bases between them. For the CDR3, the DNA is TGTGCCAGCAGCGCTGGCCCGGGAAAAGGGTACGAGCAGTACTTC. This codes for CASSAGPGKGYEQYF.

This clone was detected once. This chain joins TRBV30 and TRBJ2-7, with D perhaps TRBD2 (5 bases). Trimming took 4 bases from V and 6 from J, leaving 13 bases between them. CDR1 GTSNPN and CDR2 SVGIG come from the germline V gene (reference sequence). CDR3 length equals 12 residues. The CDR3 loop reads CAWTLGSGEQYV. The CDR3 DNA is TGTGCCTGGACGCTGGGGAGTGGCGAGCAGTACGTC.